These T cell receptor beta chains were read from a single sample in a study of post-analysis software for immune sequencing data. MiXCR, run by TCRdb on the PCR reads, gives a single entry per CDR3 protein. The sample shows about 680,000 distinct CDR3 sequences, around 60% of them seen only once. The specimen was blood. Receptors were obtained from a girl aged 2 to 10 with multiple sclerosis. The CDR3 runs from the conserved cysteine through the conserved F or W. A D gene is named only where the DNA matches it firmly. The size of a clone is reported for some rows only, either as once, few or many, or as a class for expanded clones.

j_call | clone_size | v_call | d_call | cdr3_aa | cdr3_nt
TRBJ2-5 | once | TRBV20-1 | TRBD2 | CSAPDGAGGAETQYF | TGCAGTGCTCCCGATGGAGCCGGGGGGGCAGAGACCCAGTACTTC
TRBJ2-1 | few | TRBV7-9 | NA | CASSRTGREQFF | TGTGCCAGCAGCCGAACAGGGCGTGAGCAGTTCTTC
TRBJ1-4 | once | TRBV7-2 | NA | CASSTGSVVDTTNEKLFF | TGTGCCAGCAGCACTGGGAGTGTTGTCGACACAACTAATGAAAAACTGTTTTTT
TRBJ2-5 | NA | TRBV11-2 | TRBD2 | CASSSLTSGGDNEQYF | TGTGCCAGCAGCTCCCTGACTAGCGGGGGGGACAATGAGCAGTACTTC
TRBJ2-4 | NA | TRBV11-1 | TRBD2 | CASSPNSGRENIQYF | TGTGCCAGCAGTCCTAATAGCGGGAGGGAGAACATTCAGTACTTC
TRBJ2-3 | NA | TRBV7-9 | TRBD2 | CASSPPRGGFTDTQYF | TGTGCCAGCAGCCCTCCCCGGGGGGGCTTTACAGATACGCAGTATTTT
TRBJ2-1 | NA | TRBV20-1 | NA | CSALGDNEQFF | TGCAGTGCTCTTGGGGACAATGAGCAGTTCTTC
TRBJ1-5 | few | TRBV10-3 | NA | CAISEGERDQPQHF | TGTGCCATCAGTGAGGGGGAGAGGGATCAGCCCCAGCATTTT
TRBJ1-2 | few | TRBV7-2 | NA | CASLTGGYTF | TGTGCCAGCCTGACGGGTGGCTACACCTTC
TRBJ2-1 | NA | TRBV4-1 | NA | CVSSHALPRSSSYNEQFF | TGCGTCAGCAGCCACGCCCTCCCTAGGTCAAGCTCCTACAATGAGCAGTTCTTC
TRBJ2-5 | few | TRBV4-3 | TRBD2 | CASSPRLAGTQETQYF | TGCGCCAGCAGCCCCAGACTAGCGGGGACACAAGAGACCCAGTACTTC
TRBJ2-7 | NA | TRBV12-3/TRBV12-4 | TRBD1 | CASSVTGGSYEQYF | TGTGCCAGCAGTGTCACAGGGGGTTCCTACGAGCAGTACTTC
TRBJ2-7 | NA | TRBV6-2/TRBV6-3 | NA | CASTQRGRSMREQYF | TGTGCCAGCACCCAAAGGGGGAGATCTATGCGCGAGCAGTACTTC
TRBJ2-3 | NA | TRBV5-1 | NA | CANSLDRTDTQYF | TGCGCCAACAGCCTTGACAGGACAGATACGCAGTATTTT
TRBJ2-5 | NA | TRBV5-1 | NA | CASSLAVVTGGQETQYF | TGCGCCAGCAGCTTGGCGGTGGTAACCGGCGGCCAAGAGACCCAGTACTTC
TRBJ2-6 | few | TRBV6-5 | NA | CASSYSGRGRFGANVLTF | TGTGCCAGCAGTTACTCCGGGAGGGGGCGATTTGGGGCCAACGTCCTGACTTTC
TRBJ2-7 | NA | TRBV4-1 | NA | CASSQGTASYEQYF | TGCGCCAGCAGCCAAGGGACGGCGAGCTACGAGCAGTACTTC
TRBJ2-3 | NA | TRBV20-1 | TRBD2 | CSADLAGGPTDTQYF | TGCAGTGCCGATCTAGCGGGGGGCCCCACAGATACGCAGTATTTT
TRBJ2-5 | once | TRBV12-3/TRBV12-4 | TRBD2 | CASSQGGLGTKETQYF | TGTGCCAGCAGCCAAGGCGGACTTGGGACTAAAGAGACCCAGTACTTC
TRBJ2-1 | NA | TRBV6-1 | NA | CASSISPGTLYNEQFF | TGTGCCAGCAGTATCTCCCCCGGGACACTCTACAATGAGCAGTTCTTC
TRBJ2-4 | few | TRBV20-1 | TRBD2 | CSARDWKASGRGSGKNIQYF | TGCAGTGCTAGAGATTGGAAGGCTAGCGGGAGAGGATCGGGCAAAAACATTCAGTACTTC
TRBJ2-7 | few | TRBV20-1 | TRBD2 | CSASPGLAYEQYF | TGCAGTGCTAGTCCGGGACTAGCTTACGAGCAGTACTTC
TRBJ2-7 | NA | TRBV5-1 | NA | CASSSGRASYEQYF | TGCGCCAGCAGCTCGGGACGGGCCTCCTACGAGCAGTACTTC
TRBJ1-5 | NA | TRBV27 | NA | CASSLSRVQPQHF | TGTGCCAGCAGTTTATCCAGGGTTCAGCCCCAGCATTTT
TRBJ2-5 | NA | TRBV6-6 | NA | CASSRGGKTQYF | TGTGCCAGCAGCCGAGGGGGAAAGACCCAGTACTTC
TRBJ2-1 | NA | TRBV20-1 | NA | CIIPGGLTYNEQFF | TGCATTATTCCTGGCGGGCTCACCTACAATGAGCAGTTCTTC
TRBJ1-2 | few | TRBV5-6 | NA | CASTLGWNGYTF | TGTGCCAGCACCTTGGGTTGGAATGGCTACACCTTC